This T cell receptor (beta chain) was captured in a study of shared T cell receptors in the human thymus. The germline CDR1 and CDR2 sequences are MGHRA and YSYEKL. This CDR3 spans 13 amino acids. Trimming at V came to 2 bases and at J to 8 bases, leaving 3 bases not matched to a gene. TCRdb keeps only in-frame clones here, not all; method: immunoSEQ multiplex PCR. Here the sample spans about 660,000 clones, more than 75% being singletons. A further study also used this sample, focusing on human thymus T cells. That report adds: From resections taken during corrective heart surgery, the thymus tissue was obtained. Use of V and J genes seemed skewed within the thymic and blood repertoires.

The sequencing input was thymocytes. V usage is TRBV4-1 and J usage is TRBJ2-1; 7 bases are a match to TRBD2. This receptor was identified in a boy under two years old with a congenital heart defect. The CDR3 DNA follows: TGCGCCAGCAGCCAAAGGACTAGTTATGAGCAGTTCTTC. This gives the protein CASSQRTSYEQFF.